This is a list of T cell receptor beta chains from one sample in a study of blood T cell repertoires in COVID-19. The protocol was immunoSEQ multiplex PCR, while the TCRdb copy is restricted to in-frame clones and leaves out a portion. The table has more than 300,000 clones, around 87% seen once. The sequenced sample consisted of PBMCs or T cells enriched from blood (not recorded which). The receptors stem from a man aged 40-49 years in a cohort exposed to, infected with or recovered from COVID-19 (not recorded which). The CDR3 runs from the conserved cysteine through the conserved F or W. D genes are given only for firm matches. Size is omitted from some rows. Given values are once, few, many or a class for expanded clones.

TRBJ2-7 TRBD2 . TRBV5-1 CASRVTSGYEQYF TGCGCCAGCAGGGTGACTAGCGGGTACGAGCAGTACTTC
TRBJ2-7 . . TRBV6-2/TRBV6-3 CASSPGLLSSYEQYF TGTGCCAGCAGTCCGGGACTGTTAAGCTCCTACGAGCAGTACTTC
TRBJ1-1 TRBD1 . TRBV5-1 CASSLGDRVLNTEAFF TGCGCCAGCAGCCTGGGGGACAGGGTTTTGAACACTGAAGCTTTCTTT
TRBJ1-1 . . TRBV3-1/TRBV3-2 CASSLQTNTEAFF TGTGCCAGCAGCCTTCAAACAAACACTGAAGCTTTCTTT
TRBJ1-2 TRBD1 . TRBV6-5 CASSYRTGASNYGYTF TGTGCCAGCAGTTATAGGACAGGGGCCAGTAACTATGGCTACACCTTC
TRBJ2-1 . . TRBV6-2/TRBV6-3 CASSYLRVSYNEQFF TGTGCCAGCAGTTACCTCAGGGTCTCCTACAATGAGCAGTTCTTC
TRBJ2-1 TRBD1 . TRBV11-2 CASSPNQLDRVSYNEQFF TGTGCCAGCAGCCCCAATCAACTCGACAGGGTCTCCTACAATGAGCAGTTCTTC
TRBJ1-5 . . TRBV6-5 CASSYPGDGQPQHF TGTGCCAGCAGTTACCCAGGGGATGGTCAGCCCCAGCATTTT
TRBJ2-7 . once TRBV9 CASSVDPGDYEQYF TGTGCCAGCAGCGTAGATCCGGGGGATTACGAGCAGTACTTC
TRBJ2-1 TRBD2 . TRBV9 CASSVTSAYNEQFF TGTGCCAGCAGCGTTACTAGCGCGTACAATGAGCAGTTCTTC
TRBJ1-4 . . TRBV5-4 CASSMGGDTNEKLFF TGTGCCAGCAGCATGGGGGGGGATACTAATGAAAAACTGTTTTTT
TRBJ1-3 . . TRBV11-1 CASSLGLFSGNTIYF TGTGCCAGCAGCTTGGGCCTTTTCTCTGGAAACACCATATATTTT
TRBJ1-3 TRBD1 . TRBV15 CATSTPGGNRGGNTIYF TGTGCCACCAGCACCCCGGGTGGAAACAGGGGAGGAAACACCATATATTTT
TRBJ2-1 . . TRBV5-4 CASSSSTGLPYNEQFF TGTGCCAGCAGCTCCAGTACAGGGCTTCCTTACAATGAGCAGTTCTTC
TRBJ2-3 TRBD2 . TRBV10-1 CASSETGGADTQYF TGCGCCAGCAGTGAAACGGGAGGGGCAGATACGCAGTATTTT
TRBJ2-5 . . TRBV2 CASSPRQTQETQYF TGTGCCAGCAGTCCTCGACAGACCCAAGAGACCCAGTACTTC
TRBJ1-3 . . TRBV10-3 CAISESEGVSGNTIYF TGTGCCATCAGTGAGTCGGAGGGTGTCTCTGGAAACACCATATATTTT
TRBJ1-2 TRBD1 . TRBV10-3 CAISSTGGQYGYTF TGTGCCATCTCTTCGACAGGGGGACAGTATGGCTACACCTTC
TRBJ1-2 . . TRBV5-1 CASSPYGDSGGYTF TGCGCCAGCAGCCCTTATGGGGACTCGGGGGGCTACACCTTC
TRBJ1-1 TRBD1 . TRBV5-8 CASRTGGYTEAFF TGTGCCAGCAGGACAGGGGGCTACACTGAAGCTTTCTTT